The next 21 T cell receptor beta chains were all read from a single sample in a study of cytomegalovirus exposure and HLA in healthy donors. PCR employed 60 Vbeta and 13 Jbeta primers. The assay was immunoSEQ multiplex PCR, and TCRdb's table has in-frame clones only and misses some. There are around 170,000 clones in the sample; about 80% occur only once, and roughly 0.5% lies in the top ten. Sequenced input: PBMCs. These receptors were collected from a woman between 45 and 60 years old in good health and CMV-seronegative.

The rearrangement links TRBV2 to TRBJ2-3; 7 bases align to TRBD2. Germline CDR1 SNHLY, CDR2 FYNNEI. The ends lost 7 bases at V and 5 bases at J; junction bases unmatched: 6. This CDR3 is built from 13 residues. CDR3 in amino acids: CASIAGVEDTQYF. The CDR3 DNA reads TGTGCCAGCATCGCGGGAGTTGAAGATACGCAGTATTTT. The variable domain in full, with the rest retrieved from reference TRBV2 and TRBJ2-3, is EPEVTQTPSHQVTQMGQEVILRCVPISNHLYFYWYRQILGQKVEFLVSFYNNEISEKSEIFDDQFSVERPDGSNFTLKIRSTKLEDSAMYFCASIAGVEDTQYFGPGTRLTVL.

The chain couples TRBV5-4 to TRBJ1-2, with D unclear. Germline loops: CDR1 SGHNT, CDR2 YYREEE (reference sequence). The V end lost 4 bases, the J end lost 3 bases, and 13 bases lay between the germline ends. CDR3 size: 14 residues. The CDR3 region has the DNA TGTGCCAGCAGCCCCCAGCGTGCCGACTATGGCTACACCTTC. It translates to CASSPQRADYGYTF.

The chain uses TRBV5-4 and TRBJ2-3, with D unresolved. The V end was cut by 0 bases, the J end by 1 base, with 12 bases between. Germline loops: CDR1 SGHNT, CDR2 YYREEE (reference sequence). This CDR3 is built from 16 residues. The CDR3 here is CASSLAKARGTDTQYF. The CDR3 DNA reads as TGTGCCAGCAGCTTGGCCAAAGCTAGAGGCACAGATACGCAGTATTTT.

The chain couples TRBV4-1 to TRBJ1-4; 8 bases match TRBD1. Germline trimming cut 1 base from V and 7 bases from J; bases unmatched to any gene: 20. CDR3 length: 20 residues. CDR1 and CDR2 (germline): MGHRA, YSYEKL. The CDR3 is CASSQVDPGDRGLRGEKLFF. DNA of the CDR3: TGCGCCAGCAGCCAAGTTGATCCTGGAGACAGGGGACTCCGAGGTGAAAAACTGTTTTTT.

The V and J genes are TRBV28 and TRBJ1-2; a possible D gene is TRBD1 (5 bases). Germline CDR1 and CDR2: MDHEN and SYDVKM. V was pared by 3 bases and J by 8 bases, with 16 bases between. The CDR3 sequence is 14 residues long. Here the CDR3 DNA reads TGTGCCAGCAGTTTCCCGGCTGGGGCCGGGGGCTACACCTTC. It encodes CASSFPAGAGGYTF.

The chain uses TRBV9 and TRBJ2-2, with 8 bases that match TRBD2. The germline gives CDR1 SGDLS, CDR2 YYNGEE. This CDR3 comprises 15 residues. Losses at the gene ends were 4 bases for V and 3 bases for J; bases not matched to a gene: 5. The CDR3, as DNA: TGTGCCAGCAGCTACGGGACTAGTGACACCGGGGAGCTGTTTTTT. It encodes CASSYGTSDTGELFF.

This chain links TRBV27 with TRBJ2-7, with a tentative D call TRBD2 (6 bases). Trimming removed 11 bases at V and 0 bases at J, with 14 bases between. The CDR3 has 13 residues. Looked up from germline, CDR1 is MNHEY and CDR2 is SMNVEV (reference sequence). In DNA form, the CDR3 reads TGTGCCTCCAGGAGGGGCAACTCCTACGAGCAGTACTTC. This encodes CASRRGNSYEQYF.

The V gene is TRBV28, the J gene TRBJ1-2; 10 bases match TRBD1. Per the germline V gene, CDR1 is MDHEN and CDR2 is SYDVKM. This CDR3 has 14 amino acids. J was trimmed by 4 bases and V by 6 bases; bases with no gene match: 5. CDR3 nucleotide sequence: TGTGCCAGCAGAATCCGGGACAGGGGCTATGGCTACACCTTC. This gives the protein CASRIRDRGYGYTF.

The CDR3 region is CASSPGGVSLNYGYTF. The CDR3 DNA sequence: TGTGCCAGTTCCCCCGGGGGGGTCTCACTTAACTATGGCTACACCTTC. V is TRBV19 and J is TRBJ1-2, with TRBD1 as a possible D gene (5 bases). CDR1 is LNHDA, CDR2 SQIVND, per germline (reference sequence). Trimming pared 8 bases from V and 1 base from J, leaving 20 bases between. The CDR3 loop spans 16 amino acids.

This chain connects TRBV27 to TRBJ2-3; D not resolved. Trimming pared 5 bases from V and 0 bases from J, leaving 9 bases between. Germline lookup yields CDR1 MNHEY and CDR2 SMNVEV (reference sequence). The CDR3 sequence is 14 residues long. The CDR3 sequence is CASSITYSTDTQYF. The CDR3 region has the DNA TGTGCCAGCAGTATTACCTATAGCACAGATACGCAGTATTTT.

The gene calls are TRBV28 and TRBJ1-4; the match to TRBD1 covers 7 bases. Trimming removed 5 bases from V and 2 bases from J; junction bases left unmatched: 8. CDR3 length: 16 amino acids. CDR1 and CDR2 from the germline V gene are MDHEN and SYDVKM. The CDR3 spells CASSNTGVGTNEKLFF. The CDR3 DNA is TGTGCCAGCAGTAATACAGGGGTTGGGACTAATGAAAAACTGTTTTTT.

V usage is TRBV12-5 and J usage is TRBJ2-7, with D uncertain. Trimming took 10 bases from V and 9 from J, leaving 7 bases between them. There are 8 residues in the CDR3. CDR1 and CDR2 from the germline V gene are LGHNT and FRNRAP. CDR3 residues: CATSGQYF. The CDR3 nucleotides are TGTGCTACCTCGGGGCAGTACTTC.

The CDR3 loop is CASSSGTGGFEQYF. The CDR3 nucleotides read TGTGCCAGCAGTTCGGGGACAGGGGGGTTCGAGCAGTACTTC. The gene calls are TRBV6-6 and TRBJ2-7; 11 bases map to TRBD1. CDR1 and CDR2 (germline): MNHNY, SVGAGI (reference sequence). The CDR3 is made up of 14 amino acids. V shed 4 bases, J shed 6 bases, and the junction held 5 bases outside the gene matches.

This clone was seen only once. This rearrangement joins TRBV11-2 to TRBJ2-1; the match to TRBD1 covers 8 bases. The CDR3 is made up of 14 amino acids. Germline V gene lookup returns CDR1 SGHAT and CDR2 FQNNGV. After removal of 1 base from V and 8 bases from J, the junction contained 4 bases not matched to a gene. In nucleotides, the CDR3 is TGTGCCAGCAGCTTAGGGACAGGGATATATGAGCAGTTCTTC. Protein: CASSLGTGIYEQFF.

The chain carries TRBV10-3 and TRBJ2-1; TRBD1 matches at 8 bases. The V gene end was trimmed by 6 bases and the J gene end by 6 bases; junction bases not matched to a gene: 7. Germline CDR1 and CDR2: ENHRY and SYGVKD. CDR3 length equals 14 residues. The CDR3 bases are TGTGCCATCAGGGACTCTGACAGGGGCAATGAGCAGTTCTTC. Protein: CAIRDSDRGNEQFF.

The chain employs TRBV7-2 and TRBJ1-2; D is perhaps TRBD1 (6 bases). V was shortened by 4 bases and J by 8 bases, with 14 bases between the two germline ends. Germline V lookup: CDR1 SGHTA, CDR2 FQGNSA. The CDR3 has 13 amino acids. CDR3 DNA: TGTGCCAGCAGCTACAGGGACATGGGGGGCTACACCTTC. This codes for CASSYRDMGGYTF.

V gene TRBV6-5 combines with J gene TRBJ1-5; TRBD1 might be the D (6 bases). Germline V gene data show CDR1 as MNHEY and CDR2 as SVGAGI. V was clipped by 4 bases and J by 2 bases, with 15 bases between them. This CDR3 is built from 16 residues. CDR3 nucleotide sequence: TGTGCCAGCAGTTTCAGGGGATCCAGGGGCAATCAGCCCCAGCATTTT. It is translated as CASSFRGSRGNQPQHF.

This clone was observed a handful of times. V gene TRBV4-1 combines with J gene TRBJ2-5; TRBD2 aligns across 9 bases. The germline gives CDR1 MGHRA, CDR2 YSYEKL. The junction had 9 bases not matched to a gene; V was cut back by 5 bases and J by 5 bases. This CDR3 region has 15 residues. The CDR3 nucleotides read TGCGCCAGCAGCTCTGTAAGCGGGGGGTGGGAGACCCAGTACTTC. Protein sequence: CASSSVSGGWETQYF.

The rearrangement joins TRBV27 to TRBJ2-2; 9 bases align to TRBD1. The ends lost 5 bases at V and 3 bases at J; junction bases unmatched: 7. Germline V gene sequence: CDR1 MNHEY, CDR2 SMNVEV (reference sequence). CDR3 length equals 16 residues. In DNA form, the CDR3 reads TGTGCCAGCAGTGGAACCGGGACAGGGTACACCGGGGAGCTGTTTTTT. It yields the protein CASSGTGTGYTGELFF.

The chain combines TRBV19 with TRBJ2-7, with 9 bases identical to TRBD1. After removal of 7 bases from V and 0 bases from J, the junction contained 4 bases not matched to a gene. Germline V gives CDR1 LNHDA, CDR2 SQIVND (reference sequence). The CDR3 spans 14 residues. The CDR3 sequence: CASTGTGSSYEQYF. The DNA for the CDR3 is TGTGCCAGTACTGGGACAGGGAGCTCCTACGAGCAGTACTTC.

This clone has only one observation. The rearrangement uses TRBV19 and TRBJ2-1; D may be TRBD2 (5 bases). Per germline, CDR1 LNHDA and CDR2 SQIVND (reference sequence). The V and J ends lost 5 bases and 10 bases respectively, with 12 bases between them. The CDR3 is made up of 12 amino acids. The CDR3 sequence is CASSLRAGEQFF. The CDR3 nucleotides read TGTGCCAGTAGTCTCCGGGCGGGCGAGCAGTTCTTC.